The next 18 T cell receptor beta chains were all read from a single sample in a study of long-term antiretroviral therapy in people with HIV. This was the immunoSEQ v3.0 assay at survey level. Here immunoSEQ multiplex PCR was the method, and the copy in TCRdb shows in-frame clones only, minus some. The sample records 5,500 to 6,000 clones, roughly 78% being singletons. The material sequenced was unsorted PBMCs, taken 1.8 years before starting antiretroviral therapy. These receptors were collected from a man aged 40-49 years with HIV.

The sample holds one count of this clone. The rearrangement uses TRBV7-9 and TRBJ2-1; 7 bases fit TRBD1. CDR1 is SEHNR, CDR2 FQNEAQ, per germline (reference sequence). Losses at the gene ends were 5 bases for V and 7 bases for J; bases not matched to a gene: 11. The CDR3 is made up of 15 amino acids. The CDR3 bases are TGTGCCAGCAGCACGGACAGGCGTCCTATGAATGAGCAGTTCTTC. It specifies CASSTDRRPMNEQFF.

The chain combines TRBV9 with TRBJ1-1; D is uncertain. Trimming stripped 6 bases from V and 1 base from J, with 16 bases between. The CDR3 totals 15 residues. Germline assignment: CDR1 SGDLS and CDR2 YYNGEE. The CDR3 nucleotides read TGTGCCAGCACGATTTCGGATATCGGGAACACTGAAGCTTTCTTT. Its protein product is CASTISDIGNTEAFF.

By share, this clone counts as medium-sized. The chain recombines TRBV6-6 with TRBJ1-5; D ambiguous. V lost 2 bases and J 7 bases, leaving 9 bases between the germline ends. Germline V gives CDR1 MNHNY, CDR2 SVGAGI (reference sequence). The CDR3 contains 13 residues. CDR3 nucleotides: TGTGCCAGCAGTTACCCCGGCTCCCAGCCCCAGCATTTT. Its protein is CASSYPGSQPQHF.

V gene TRBV4-3 combines with J gene TRBJ2-7; possibly TRBD1 or TRBD2 for D (5 bases each). V was cut by 4 bases and J by 2 bases, with 12 bases left in between. This CDR3 spans 14 amino acids. Germline-derived CDR1 and CDR2 are LGHNA and YSLEER. CDR3 in DNA: TGCGCCAGCAGCCCCGGGACCTCGACCTACGAGCAGTACTTC. Protein product: CASSPGTSTYEQYF.

This sequence joins TRBV5-1 and TRBJ2-2, with D tentatively TRBD2 (6 bases). CDR1 is SGHRS and CDR2 is YFSETQ in the germline V gene. The CDR3 covers 15 residues. The V end lost 2 bases, the J end lost 0 bases, and 8 bases lay between the germline ends. CDR3 loop: CASSFGGPNTGELFF. The CDR3 DNA reads as TGCGCCAGCAGCTTCGGAGGGCCGAACACCGGGGAGCTGTTTTTT.

This clone was seen only a few times. The genes are TRBV19 and TRBJ2-1, with D unclear. The CDR3 has 11 residues. Between the trimmed V and J ends, which lost 5 bases and 7 bases, there was a span of 6 bases. The V gene's germline CDR1 is LNHDA and CDR2 SQIVND (reference sequence). The CDR3: CASSLVNEQFF. In DNA form, the CDR3 reads TGTGCCAGTAGTTTAGTAAATGAGCAGTTCTTC.

The chain is built from TRBV19 and TRBJ1-1; TRBD1 agrees at 10 bases. From germline, CDR1 is LNHDA and CDR2 SQIVND (reference sequence). Losses at the gene ends were 5 bases for V and 0 bases for J; bases not matched to a gene: 6. The CDR3 spans 16 residues. CDR3: CASSPGTGAMNTEAFF. The CDR3, as DNA: TGTGCCAGTAGTCCTGGGACAGGGGCTATGAACACTGAAGCTTTCTTT.

The chain recombines TRBV19 with TRBJ1-1; D is uncertain. The germline V and J ends were trimmed by 1 base and 4 bases, with 7 bases remaining between them. Per germline, CDR1 LNHDA and CDR2 SQIVND (reference sequence). The CDR3 contains 13 residues. The CDR3 protein is CASSIVSGTEAFF. The CDR3 DNA sequence: TGTGCCAGTAGTATAGTGTCGGGCACTGAAGCTTTCTTT.

The chain joins TRBV30 to TRBJ2-5; TRBD2 matches 12 bases. The ends lost 6 bases at V and 4 bases at J; junction bases unmatched: 9. Germline CDR1 GTSNPN, CDR2 SVGIG (reference sequence). There are 15 residues in the CDR3. This CDR3 reads CACQRLAGVRETQYF. Written as DNA, the CDR3 is TGTGCCTGCCAAAGACTAGCGGGAGTAAGAGAGACCCAGTACTTC. Combining the CDR3 with reference TRBV30 and TRBJ2-5 gives the whole variable domain SQTIHQWPATLVQPVGSPLSLECTVEGTSNPNLYWYRQAAGRGLQLLFYSVGIGQISSEVPQNLSASRPQDRQFILSSKKLLLSDSGFYLCACQRLAGVRETQYFGPGTRLLVL.

CDR3 region: CATHRDTSSHTQYF. Written as DNA, the CDR3 is TGTGCCACCCACCGGGACACAAGTTCCCATACGCAGTATTTT. This chain links TRBV19 with TRBJ2-3; perhaps TRBD1 as D (6 bases). CDR3 length: 14 residues. CDR1 is LNHDA and CDR2 is SQIVND in the germline V gene (reference sequence). Trimming left V 10 bases short and J 7 bases short, with 21 bases between.

The rearrangement joins TRBV30 to TRBJ1-1, with D hard to call. V lost 2 bases to trimming and J lost 3 bases, with 10 bases between them. CDR1 and CDR2 (germline): GTSNPN, SVGIG (reference sequence). This CDR3 spans 13 amino acids. The CDR3 here is CAWSIAPDTEAFF. CDR3 sequence (DNA): TGTGCCTGGAGTATCGCACCCGACACTGAAGCTTTCTTT.

This chain connects TRBV5-1 to TRBJ2-1; 10 nucleotides line up with TRBD1. CDR1 and CDR2 (germline): SGHRS, YFSETQ. CDR3 size: 16 residues. V shed 3 bases, J shed 2 bases, and the junction held 5 bases outside the gene matches. The CDR3 DNA reads TGCGCCAGCAGCTCGGGCGGGACAGGGGCCTACAATGAGCAGTTCTTC. Translation: CASSSGGTGAYNEQFF.

Judged by abundance, this clone is large. V usage is TRBV6-6 and J usage is TRBJ1-1; D call uncertain. The CDR3 runs 11 residues. Trimming shortened V by 4 bases and J by 1 base, and 1 base separated the two germline ends. Germline CDR1 MNHNY, CDR2 SVGAGI (reference sequence). The CDR3, as DNA: TGTGCCAGCAGTTCGAACACTGAAGCTTTCTTT. It translates to CASSSNTEAFF.

This chain connects TRBV21-1 to TRBJ2-7; the D segment call TRBD2 is taken from the table without a DNA check. TRBV21-1 has pseudogene status. There are 14 residues in the CDR3. The chain's CDR3 is CASSRKREAYEQYF. Here the CDR3 DNA reads TGTGCCAGCAGCAGAAAACGCGAGGCCTACGAGCAGTACTTC.

The chain carries TRBV7-3 and TRBJ2-7; either TRBD1 or TRBD2 may supply D (5 bases each). There are 15 residues in the CDR3. V lost 0 bases, J lost 4 bases, and 13 bases lay in between. Per germline, CDR1 SGHTA and CDR2 FQGTGA. CDR3 in DNA: TGTGCCAGCAGCTTAACCCCGGGACCCGGTTACGAGCAGTACTTC. It specifies CASSLTPGPGYEQYF.

The V and J genes are TRBV10-3 and TRBJ2-3; D remains unclear. The CDR3 spans 14 residues. The V and J ends lost 3 bases and 0 bases respectively, with 7 bases between them. CDR1 and CDR2 from the germline V gene are ENHRY and SYGVKD. CDR3 loop: CAISDTGSTDTQYF. The CDR3 DNA reads as TGTGCCATCAGTGATACCGGTAGCACAGATACGCAGTATTTT.

This chain links TRBV27 with TRBJ2-3, with TRBD2 matching 10 bases. Per the germline V gene, CDR1 is MNHEY and CDR2 is SMNVEV (reference sequence). The junction had 2 bases not matched to a gene; V was cut back by 5 bases and J by 0 bases. The CDR3 runs 15 residues. The CDR3 bases are TGTGCCAGCAGTAATAGCGGGAGGAGCACAGATACGCAGTATTTT. Translation gives CASSNSGRSTDTQYF.

The V call is TRBV30, the J call TRBJ1-1, with a tentative D call TRBD1 (5 bases). Germline CDR1 and CDR2: GTSNPN and SVGIG (reference sequence). V lost 0 bases to trimming and J lost 3 bases, with 11 bases between them. This CDR3 contains 14 residues. CDR3 DNA sequence: TGTGCCTGGAGTGTATCGGGGGGGGACACTGAAGCTTTCTTT. Translated: CAWSVSGGDTEAFF.